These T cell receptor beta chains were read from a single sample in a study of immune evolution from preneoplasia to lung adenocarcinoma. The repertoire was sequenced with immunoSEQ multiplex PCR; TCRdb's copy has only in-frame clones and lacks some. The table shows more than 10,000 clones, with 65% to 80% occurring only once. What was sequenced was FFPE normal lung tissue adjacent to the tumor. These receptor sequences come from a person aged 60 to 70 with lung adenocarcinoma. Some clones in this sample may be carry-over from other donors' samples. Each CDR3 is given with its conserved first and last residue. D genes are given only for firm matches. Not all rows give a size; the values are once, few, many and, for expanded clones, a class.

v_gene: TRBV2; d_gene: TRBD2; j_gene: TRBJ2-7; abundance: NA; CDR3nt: TGTGCCAGCAGTGTCTCTAGCGGGAGCCGGGAGCAGTACTTC; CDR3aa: CASSVSSGSREQYF
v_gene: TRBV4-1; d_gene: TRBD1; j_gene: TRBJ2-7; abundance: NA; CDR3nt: TGCGCCAGCAGCGGAGGGACAGGGGGCGATGAGCAGTACTTC; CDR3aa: CASSGGTGGDEQYF
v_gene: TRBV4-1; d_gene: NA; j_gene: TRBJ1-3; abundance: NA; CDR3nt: TGCGCCAGCAGCCAACTGGACTTGGGCTTTTCTCGTGGAAACACCATATATTTT; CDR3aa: CASSQLDLGFSRGNTIYF
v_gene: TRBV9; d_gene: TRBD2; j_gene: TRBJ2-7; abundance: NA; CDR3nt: TGTGCCAGCAGCTTGGGAGGGGCTAGCGCAGACGAGCAGTACTTC; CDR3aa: CASSLGGASADEQYF
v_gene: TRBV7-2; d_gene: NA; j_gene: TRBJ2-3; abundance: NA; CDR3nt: TGTGCCAGCAGCTCCTTCACAGATACGCAGTATTTT; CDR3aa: CASSSFTDTQYF
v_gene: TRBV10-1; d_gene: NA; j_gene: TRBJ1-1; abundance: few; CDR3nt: TGCGCCAGCAGTGAGTCAATCGACGTTCCCGAAGCTTTCTTT; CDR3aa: CASSESIDVPEAFF
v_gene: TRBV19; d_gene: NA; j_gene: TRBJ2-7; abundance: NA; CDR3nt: TGTGCCAGTAGCCCTTATCGGGCTACCTACGAGCAGTACTTC; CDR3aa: CASSPYRATYEQYF
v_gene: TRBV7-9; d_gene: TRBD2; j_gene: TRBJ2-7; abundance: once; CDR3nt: TGTGCCAGCAGCCCCCGACTAGCGGCCTACGAGCAGTACTTC; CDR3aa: CASSPRLAAYEQYF
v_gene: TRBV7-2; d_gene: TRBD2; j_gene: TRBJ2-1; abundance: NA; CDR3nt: TGTGCCAGCAGCTTAAGCGGGAGGGCCCGTGAGCAGTTCTTC; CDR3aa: CASSLSGRAREQFF
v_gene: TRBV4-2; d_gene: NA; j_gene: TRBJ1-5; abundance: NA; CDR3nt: TGTGCCAGCAGCCAAGAATGGGCGGCTTCCTTTCGGGAGCCCCAGCATTTT; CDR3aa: CASSQEWAASFREPQHF
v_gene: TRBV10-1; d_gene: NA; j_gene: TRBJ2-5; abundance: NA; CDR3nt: TGCGCCAGCAGTGAGTCGGGGGGCGGGGGACAAGAGACCCAGTACTTC; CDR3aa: CASSESGGGGQETQYF
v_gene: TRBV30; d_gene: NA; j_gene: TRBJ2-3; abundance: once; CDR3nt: TGTGCCTGGAATAGGGACCACACAGATACGCAGTATTTT; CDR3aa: CAWNRDHTDTQYF
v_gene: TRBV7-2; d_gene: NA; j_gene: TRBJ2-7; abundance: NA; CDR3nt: TGTGCCAGCAGCAGGGGCCCTGAGGCCTACGAGCAGTACTTC; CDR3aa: CASSRGPEAYEQYF
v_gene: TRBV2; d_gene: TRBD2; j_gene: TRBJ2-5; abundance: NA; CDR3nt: TGTGCCACTAGTTCCCTGACTAGCGGCCAAGAGACCCAGTACTTC; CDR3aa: CATSSLTSGQETQYF